The rows below give T cell receptor beta chains drawn from one sample of a study of blood T cells in healthy people across ages. MiXCR, applied by TCRdb to the 5' RACE reads, yields one record per CDR3 protein. The sample consists of under 2,000,000 distinct CDR3 sequences, 40% to 55% of them appearing once. Sequencing was carried out using blood. The receptor set was obtained from a woman aged 40 to 55 in good health. The CDR3 runs from the conserved cysteine through the conserved F or W. Fields, in order: D gene, V gene, J gene, clone size, CDR3 protein, CDR3 DNA. A D gene is named only where the DNA matches it firmly. Only part of the rows carry a size: once, few, many, or a class if the clone is expanded.

NA	TRBV20-1	TRBJ2-3	few	CSAYRQSTDTQYF	TGCAGTGCGTATCGGCAGAGCACAGATACGCAGTATTTT
NA	TRBV6-2/TRBV6-3	TRBJ2-3	NA	CASRPYASNPSTDTQYF	TGTGCCAGCAGGCCTTATGCTAGCAACCCTAGCACAGATACGCAGTATTTT
NA	TRBV12-3/TRBV12-4	TRBJ2-7	NA	CASRDQGYEQYF	TGTGCCAGCAGGGATCAGGGCTACGAGCAGTACTTC
NA	TRBV9	TRBJ2-3	few	CASSVGYPDTQYF	TGTGCCAGCAGCGTAGGGTACCCAGATACGCAGTATTTT
TRBD1	TRBV27	TRBJ1-2	NA	CAGSFQGANGYGYTF	TGTGCCGGCAGTTTTCAGGGGGCTAATGGCTATGGCTACACCTTC
NA	TRBV6-6	TRBJ2-3	NA	CASSWAEGGTQYF	TGTGCCAGCAGTTGGGCGGAGGGGGGTACGCAGTATTTT
NA	TRBV7-9	TRBJ1-2	NA	CASSPPGQDYGYTF	TGTGCCAGCAGCCCACCGGGACAAGACTATGGTTACACCTTC
NA	TRBV19	TRBJ2-7	NA	CASSIGQMGLYEQYF	TGTGCCAGTAGTATAGGCCAGATGGGGCTCTACGAGCAGTACTTC
NA	TRBV28	TRBJ2-1	NA	CASSFYDREAYNEQFF	TGTGCCAGCAGTTTTTACGACAGGGAGGCCTACAATGAGCAGTTCTTC
TRBD2	TRBV3-1	TRBJ2-1	NA	CASSPRTSGGDNEQFF	TGTGCCAGCAGCCCACGGACTAGCGGGGGAGACAATGAGCAGTTCTTC
TRBD1	TRBV18	TRBJ1-1	NA	CASSRQGTDTEAFF	TGTGCCAGCTCACGACAGGGAACCGACACTGAAGCTTTCTTT
NA	TRBV7-2	TRBJ2-5	NA	CASSFGRSGETQYF	TGTGCCAGCAGTTTCGGCAGGTCCGGGGAGACCCAGTACTTC
TRBD1	TRBV7-9	TRBJ2-5	NA	CASSLAQLRDSSLQETQYF	TGTGCCAGCAGCTTAGCGCAACTTCGGGACAGCTCCCTCCAAGAGACCCAGTACTTC
NA	TRBV18	TRBJ2-3	NA	CASSPPGLTHTDTQYF	TGTGCCAGCTCACCACCCGGACTGACCCACACAGATACGCAGTATTTT
NA	TRBV27	TRBJ2-7	NA	CASILRGGRGSYEQYF	TGTGCCAGCATCCTGCGTGGCGGCAGGGGTTCCTACGAGCAGTACTTC
NA	TRBV6-2/TRBV6-3	TRBJ1-2	NA	CASSMKDGYTF	TGTGCCAGCAGCATGAAGGATGGCTACACCTTC
NA	TRBV4-3	TRBJ2-6	NA	CASSPGLPSSGANVLTF	TGCGCCAGCAGCCCTGGACTACCTAGCTCTGGGGCCAACGTCCTGACTTTC
NA	TRBV20-1	TRBJ2-1	NA	CSARDREGNQLNEQFF	TGCAGTGCTAGAGACAGGGAAGGGAATCAACTCAATGAGCAGTTCTTC
NA	TRBV5-1	TRBJ2-7	few	CASSLGLDNSYEQYF	TGCGCCAGCAGCTTGGGGTTGGACAACTCCTACGAGCAGTACTTC
TRBD2	TRBV9	TRBJ2-3	NA	CASNVGFGGASDTQYF	TGTGCCAGCAACGTAGGGTTCGGGGGGGCCTCAGATACGCAGTATTTT
TRBD2	TRBV10-3	TRBJ2-1	NA	CAITGLAGAGEQFF	TGTGCCATCACCGGACTAGCGGGGGCCGGGGAGCAGTTCTTC
TRBD2	TRBV20-1	TRBJ2-3	NA	CSAILLAGVRGDTQYF	TGCAGTGCCATTTTACTAGCGGGGGTGAGGGGAGATACGCAGTATTTT
TRBD1	TRBV7-2	TRBJ2-5	NA	CASKGRGLRETQYF	TGTGCCAGCAAGGGAAGGGGGCTACGGGAGACCCAGTACTTC
NA	TRBV4-2	TRBJ1-2	NA	CASSLGRDPNYGYTF	TGTGCCAGCAGCCTGGGGCGGGACCCTAACTATGGCTACACCTTC
NA	TRBV3-1	TRBJ1-2	NA	CASSRSAGYGYTF	TGTGCCAGCAGCCGTTCCGCAGGTTATGGCTACACCTTC
NA	TRBV4-3	TRBJ2-5	few	CASSQAASFNEQYF	TGCGCCAGCAGCCAAGCGGCCAGTTTCAATGAGCAGTACTTC
NA	TRBV20-1	TRBJ2-2	NA	CSARDARGGRNTGELFF	TGCAGTGCTAGGGATGCCAGGGGGGGAAGGAACACCGGGGAGCTGTTTTTT
NA	TRBV12-3/TRBV12-4	TRBJ1-2	few	CASSLRGGSYGYTF	TGTGCCAGCAGTTTGAGGGGCGGGAGTTATGGCTACACCTTC
TRBD2	TRBV5-5	TRBJ2-5	NA	CASSSRTSGFSSYNEQYF	TGTGCCAGCAGCTCACGGACTAGCGGCTTCTCCTCCTACAATGAGCAGTACTTC
NA	TRBV6-2/TRBV6-3	TRBJ2-5	few	CASSPAGRSQETQYF	TGTGCCAGCAGTCCGGCCGGGAGATCCCAAGAGACCCAGTACTTC
NA	TRBV7-9	TRBJ2-7	NA	CASSPGSRSYEQYF	TGTGCCAGCAGCCCGGGGAGCAGGTCCTACGAGCAGTACTTC
NA	TRBV7-7	TRBJ2-7	NA	CASSRGAGEAYEQYF	TGTGCTAGCAGCCGAGGCGCAGGGGAAGCCTACGAGCAGTACTTC
NA	TRBV6-1	TRBJ2-7	NA	CASSDLNPVPGDFYEQYF	TGTGCCAGCAGTGATCTTAACCCCGTCCCAGGGGATTTCTACGAGCAGTACTTC
NA	TRBV6-5	TRBJ2-1	NA	CASSSQKGLSTAQFF	TGTGCCAGCAGTTCCCAGAAGGGGCTCAGTACAGCGCAGTTCTTC
NA	TRBV6-6	TRBJ2-7	many	CASSYSQGGEQYF	TGTGCCAGCAGTTATTCGCAGGGGGGCGAGCAGTACTTC
NA	TRBV28	TRBJ1-5	NA	CASSFRAQPQHF	TGTGCCAGCAGTTTCCGGGCTCAGCCCCAGCATTTT
NA	TRBV27	TRBJ1-5	NA	CASSPLGDWDNQPQHF	TGTGCCAGCAGCCCTCTTGGGGATTGGGACAATCAGCCCCAGCATTTT
NA	TRBV6-2/TRBV6-3	TRBJ2-4	NA	CASSYGRPGNIQYF	TGTGCCAGCAGTTACGGGAGGCCGGGCAACATTCAGTACTTC
TRBD2	TRBV6-2/TRBV6-3	TRBJ2-7	NA	CASREPGLVEQYF	TGTGCCAGCAGGGAACCGGGACTAGTCGAGCAGTACTTC
NA	TRBV20-1	TRBJ1-5	NA	CSARDRGRSSNQPQHF	TGCAGTGCTAGAGATCGGGGAAGGTCGAGCAATCAGCCCCAGCATTTT
TRBD1	TRBV4-3	TRBJ2-1	NA	CASSQVQGGYNEQFF	TGCGCCAGCAGCCAGGTACAGGGGGGATACAATGAGCAGTTCTTC
NA	TRBV27	TRBJ2-5	NA	CAVSGGPAETQYF	TGTGCCGTAAGCGGCGGGCCGGCCGAGACCCAGTACTTC